This entry describes one TCR beta chain. There is no known antigen for this receptor. No base quality values were provided; no much bigger clone lies one nucleotide off. This entry is derived from a study of shared clonotypes between healthy human individuals (TCRdb year 2020). Background for the entire study: The cohort comprised a couple of women and a few men aged 18 to 49 years. To estimate repertoire size and how much clonotype sharing occurs between individuals, the study deeply sequenced the blood TCR repertoires of several healthy adults. To increase sequencing depth and limit assay-specific biases, different laboratories used diverse techniques to prepare libraries and sequence TCR repertoires. Between about 0.9 and 8.9 billion PBMCs per donor were obtained by leukapheresis.

TCR CDR3 regions were amplified from genomic DNA by multiplex PCR using the deep immunoSEQ assay. Genomic DNA extracted from each cell subset was distributed evenly over all wells of several immunoSEQ 96-well plates, and each plate served as one replicate. For unsorted PBMC, each replicate PCR was loaded with around 300 ng genomic DNA, equivalent to tens of thousands of T cell genomes. Ten immunoSEQ deep assay plates were used to sequence the unsorted PBMC genomic DNA. The purified libraries were quantified using a Qubit 3.0 fluorometer, sized with a Bioanalyzer 2100, and then quantified again using the KAPA Library Quantification kit. Each immunoSEQ 96-well plate was sequenced on its own single-read 150-cycle Illumina NextSeq 550 flow cell. Concerning the study's data processing: Because the immunoSEQ output held only junctional sequences and lacked quality scores, the filtering could not match the filtering applied to full-length reads. Sequences were annotated with PyIR, a Python wrapper for IgBLAST v1.9, and V/J genes and CDR3 were assigned using IMGT germline references. Any read was removed if the V/J assignment was weak (E-value above 1e-6), the CDR3 was missing, or the read contained stop codons, out-of-frame junctions, or ambiguous translated residues. V3J clonotypes were defined by identical inferred V gene, J gene, and CDR3 amino acid sequence. Percentage overlap between repertoires was calculated by dividing the number of shared unique clonotypes by the size of the smaller repertoire. Repertoire richness was assessed with RTK rarefaction, the Chao1 estimator, and Recon v2.1 estimates of unobserved clonotypes. In its TCRdb copy, this immuneACCESS table keeps in-frame sequences only and misses some clones. Where compared with another copy, unresolved V genes explain less than half of these, and the others have no known cause. That table is the source of V, J and clone size, and D and trimming were worked out from the DNA. The sample records approximately 510,000 clones, around 79% of which are singletons. Of the sample, 13% is held by the ten largest clones.

The V and J ends are trimmed by 0 bases and 3 bases, leaving 0 bases between them. In the germline V gene (reference sequence), CDR1 corresponds to MNHNY and CDR2 to SVGAGI. There are 12 amino acids in the CDR3, from cysteine to phenylalanine inclusive. Here the CDR3 DNA is all that survives: 36 bases in frame from base 1. Overall results and qualifications from the work: The genetic and exposure-history diversity represented was limited by the small number of donors. Only blood was sampled, and tissue TCR repertoires likely differ from those in blood. Pairwise subsampling led to the expectation that sequencing depth would affect the degree of clonotype sharing among donors.

The donors were healthy, HIV-negative adults with no recently reported acute infections or vaccinations. Only Caucasian adults living in Nashville, Tennessee, USA were represented among the donors. For unsorted samples, around 90 million PBMCs were counted, and genomic DNA was extracted using the QIAamp DNA Blood Mini kit. Blood was obtained by leukapheresis, after which PBMCs were separated by Ficoll-Histopaque density gradient centrifugation and cryopreserved in liquid nitrogen vapor phase. The sequence was collected from a woman aged 35 to 49 in good health. Some clones in this sample may be carry-over from other donors' samples. Material: PBMCs. The chain uses TRBV6-6 and TRBJ1-3; too little of a D gene remains to name it. The DNA sequence is as follows: TGTGCCAGCAGTTACTCTGGAAACACCATATATTTT. The translation is CASSYSGNTIYF.